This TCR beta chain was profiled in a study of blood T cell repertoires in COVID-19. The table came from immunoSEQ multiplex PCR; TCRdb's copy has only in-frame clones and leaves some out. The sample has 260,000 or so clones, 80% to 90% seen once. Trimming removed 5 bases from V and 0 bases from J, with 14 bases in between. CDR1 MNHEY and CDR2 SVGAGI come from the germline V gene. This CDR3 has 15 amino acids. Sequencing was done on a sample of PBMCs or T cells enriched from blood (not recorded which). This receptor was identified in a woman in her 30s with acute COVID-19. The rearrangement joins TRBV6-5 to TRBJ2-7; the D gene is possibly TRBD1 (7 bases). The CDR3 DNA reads TGTGCCAGCAGTCGACGGAGGGACAGCTCCTACGAGCAGTACTTC. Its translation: CASSRRRDSSYEQYF.